This passage covers 26 T cell receptor beta chains from one sample sequenced in a study of T cells after yellow fever vaccination. Via MiXCR, TCRdb re-called the 5' RACE reads, giving one row per CDR3 protein. There are around 350,000 distinct CDR3 sequences in the sample; 11% occur only once, and roughly 18% lies in the top ten. Sequencing was performed on PBMCs, taken on the day of the first yellow fever vaccination. Every receptor here comes from a man between 18 and 35 years old who received the YFV17D yellow fever vaccine.

This clonotype was counted only a few times. The genes are TRBV19 and TRBJ2-5; maybe TRBD1 (5 bases). The germline V and J ends were trimmed by 4 bases and 5 bases, with 8 bases remaining between them. In germline, CDR1 is LNHDA, CDR2 SQIVND (reference sequence). The CDR3 totals 12 residues. Here the CDR3 DNA reads TGTGCCAGTAGTACAGGGCTGGAGACCCAGTACTTC. Its translation is CASSTGLETQYF.

This clonotype was seen more than once but under ten times. The gene calls are TRBV7-2 and TRBJ1-1; possibly TRBD1 for D (5 bases). Trimming stripped 1 base from V and 3 bases from J, with 12 bases between. Germline V gives CDR1 SGHTA, CDR2 FQGNSA. There are 15 residues in the CDR3. This CDR3 reads CASSLEGRADTEAFF. CDR3 DNA sequence: TGTGCCAGCAGCTTAGAAGGCAGGGCCGACACTGAAGCTTTCTTT.

The chain uses TRBV27 and TRBJ2-3; 9 nucleotides match TRBD2. Germline V CDR1 and CDR2: MNHEY, SMNVEV (reference sequence). The CDR3 loop spans 16 amino acids. Trimming cost V 4 bases and J 2 bases; bases outside gene matches: 7. CDR3 DNA: TGTGCCAGCAGTTATCGGCTAGCGGGGTTCACAGATACGCAGTATTTT. Translating gives CASSYRLAGFTDTQYF.

This clonotype was seen a handful of times. This chain uses TRBV11-2 with TRBJ2-1; 11 bases align to TRBD2. The CDR3 has 15 amino acids. Losses at the gene ends were 5 bases for V and 8 bases for J; bases not matched to a gene: 8. CDR1 SGHAT and CDR2 FQNNGV come from the germline V gene. The CDR3 DNA follows: TGTGCCAGCAGCGGTAGCGGGGGGGCCCAATATGAGCAGTTCTTC. It codes for CASSGSGGAQYEQFF.

This clonotype was detected many times. The chain couples TRBV11-3 to TRBJ2-6; D possibly matches TRBD1 or TRBD2 (5 bases each). Germline V gene sequence: CDR1 SGHNT, CDR2 YENEEA. This CDR3 comprises 17 residues. Between the trimmed V and J ends, which lost 2 bases and 0 bases, there was a span of 11 bases. CDR3 sequence reads: CASSLMGPSSGANVLTF. DNA of the CDR3: TGTGCCAGCAGCTTAATGGGACCGAGCTCTGGGGCCAACGTCCTGACTTTC. The whole variable domain, filled in from reference TRBV11-3 and TRBJ2-6, reads EAGVVQSPRYKIIEKKQPVAFWCNPISGHNTLYWYLQNLGQGPELLIRYENEEAVDDSQLPKDRFSAERLKGVDSTLKIQPAELGDSAVYLCASSLMGPSSGANVLTFGAGSRLTVL.

This clonotype was counted only a few times. This sequence joins TRBV6-6 and TRBJ1-2; TRBD1 agrees at 7 bases. V shed 11 bases and J 7 bases; nucleotides not matched to a gene: 10. CDR1 and CDR2 from the germline V gene are MNHNY and SVGAGI (reference sequence). This CDR3 has 12 amino acids. As DNA, the CDR3 is TGTGCCTCTAGCAGGGGGGCCCCTGGCTACACCTTC. This translates into CASSRGAPGYTF.

The rearrangement links TRBV7-9 to TRBJ2-1, with D possibly matching TRBD2 (8 bases). V shed 7 bases and J shed 5 bases, with 18 bases lying between them. The CDR3 totals 15 residues. Germline V gene sequence: CDR1 SEHNR, CDR2 FQNEAQ (reference sequence). This chain's CDR3 is CASIGGDSPNNEQFF. The CDR3 DNA is TGTGCCAGCATCGGGGGGGACAGCCCGAACAATGAGCAGTTCTTC. The full variable domain, completed using reference TRBV7-9 and TRBJ2-1, is DTGVSQNPRHKITKRGQNVTFRCDPISEHNRLYWYRQTLGQGPEFLTYFQNEAQLEKSRLLSDRFSAERPKGSFSTLEIQRTEQGDSAMYLCASIGGDSPNNEQFFGPGTRLTVL.

This clonotype was counted ten times or more. This rearrangement joins TRBV7-9 to TRBJ2-1, with 8 bases lining up with TRBD1. The CDR3 consists of 15 residues. Germline-derived CDR1 and CDR2 are SEHNR and FQNEAQ (reference sequence). With V trimmed by 6 bases and J by 3 bases, 7 bases remained unmatched. The CDR3 DNA is TGTGCCAGCAGACCCCAGGGGGCCCTCTACAATGAGCAGTTCTTC. Translated: CASRPQGALYNEQFF.

This clonotype appeared a few times. The chain employs TRBV18 and TRBJ1-6; D not resolved. V was clipped by 1 base and J by 5 bases, with 12 bases between them. There are 16 residues in the CDR3. The germline V gene encodes CDR1 KGHSH and CDR2 LQKENI. The CDR3 region has the DNA TGTGCCAGCTCACCACAGGAGATAGTTAATAATTCACCCCTCCACTTT. It specifies CASSPQEIVNNSPLHF.

The chain recombines TRBV7-9 with TRBJ2-2; 7 bases fit TRBD1. After removal of 5 bases from V and 3 bases from J, the junction contained 9 bases not matched to a gene. Germline assignment: CDR1 SEHNR and CDR2 FQNEAQ (reference sequence). This CDR3 comprises 16 residues. The CDR3 here is CASSPPRGQYTGELFF. CDR3 bases: TGTGCCAGCAGCCCACCTAGGGGGCAGTACACCGGGGAGCTGTTTTTT.

This chain joins TRBV5-5 and TRBJ1-2; possible D gene TRBD1, 5 bases. The CDR3 sequence is 17 residues long. Germline values: CDR1 SGHKS, CDR2 YYEKEE (reference sequence). The V end was cut by 3 bases, the J end by 6 bases, with 24 bases between. CDR3 sequence: CASSWDPGTPVVNGYTF. CDR3 coding DNA: TGTGCCAGCAGCTGGGACCCCGGGACCCCGGTGGTAAATGGCTACACCTTC.

This clonotype was seen only a few times. The gene calls are TRBV6-5 and TRBJ2-5; no firm D call. CDR3 length: 12 amino acids. V was cut by 0 bases and J by 4 bases, with 3 bases left in between. CDR1 and CDR2 from the germline V gene are MNHEY and SVGAGI. The DNA for the CDR3 is TGTGCCAGCAGTTACTCTCGAGAGACCCAGTACTTC. As protein: CASSYSRETQYF.

The V and J genes are TRBV9 and TRBJ1-4; maybe TRBD1 (5 bases). Germline values: CDR1 SGDLS, CDR2 YYNGEE. V was cut by 4 bases and J by 8 bases, with 18 bases left in between. CDR3 length equals 15 residues. The CDR3 DNA is TGTGCCAGCAGCTCTGGACACCGCCGGGGGGAAAAACTGTTTTTT. Translation: CASSSGHRRGEKLFF.

The rearrangement links TRBV10-3 to TRBJ2-7; TRBD1 agrees at 9 bases. The trim removed 10 bases at V and 3 bases at J, leaving 1 base unmatched. The CDR3 has 11 residues. Germline V CDR1 and CDR2: ENHRY, SYGVKD. CDR3 amino acids: CATGQGYEQYF. DNA for the CDR3: TGTGCCACGGGACAGGGCTACGAGCAGTACTTC.

This clonotype appeared many times. The V call is TRBV19, the J call TRBJ2-1; D possibly corresponds to TRBD1 (6 bases). Trimming removed 3 bases at V and 2 bases at J, with 11 bases between. The CDR3 is 15 amino acids. Germline V gene lookup returns CDR1 LNHDA and CDR2 SQIVND (reference sequence). Here the CDR3 DNA reads TGTGCCAGTAGTATTGGGTGGACAGCCTACAATGAGCAGTTCTTC. It specifies CASSIGWTAYNEQFF. Supplemented by reference TRBV19 and TRBJ2-1, the full variable domain reads DGGITQSPKYLFRKEGQNVTLSCEQNLNHDAMYWYRQDPGQGLRLIYYSQIVNDFQKGDIAEGYSVSREKKESFPLTVTSAQKNPTAFYLCASSIGWTAYNEQFFGPGTRLTVL.

This clonotype was detected a few times. CDR3 region: CSAKGEGTTEAFF. The CDR3 coding sequence is TGCAGTGCTAAAGGAGAGGGGACCACTGAAGCTTTCTTT. The chain carries TRBV20-1 and TRBJ1-1; maybe TRBD1 (5 bases). V shed 4 bases and J shed 4 bases, with 13 bases lying between them. From germline, CDR1 is DFQATT and CDR2 SNEGSKA (reference sequence). The CDR3 is 13 amino acids.

The genes are TRBV7-3 and TRBJ1-5; no clear D. Germline loops: CDR1 SGHTA, CDR2 FQGTGA. Deletions cut 1 base from V and 4 bases from J, with 11 bases between. The CDR3 contains 15 residues. As DNA, the CDR3 is TGTGCCAGCAGCTTAAACGGCGTGGGGAATCAGCCCCAGCATTTT. It encodes CASSLNGVGNQPQHF.

The V call is TRBV5-1, the J call TRBJ1-6; D is ambiguous. Germline V gives CDR1 SGHRS, CDR2 YFSETQ. V lost 1 base and J 6 bases, leaving 8 bases between the germline ends. The CDR3 covers 14 residues. CDR3 coding DNA: TGCGCCAGCAGCTTGCAACCCTCTAATTCACCCCTCCACTTT. Translating it yields CASSLQPSNSPLHF.

The chain carries TRBV20-1 and TRBJ2-3, with D perhaps matching TRBD1 or TRBD2 (5 bases each). V was clipped by 3 bases and J by 2 bases, with 15 bases between them. Germline values: CDR1 DFQATT, CDR2 SNEGSKA (reference sequence). This CDR3 has 15 residues. The CDR3 sequence: CSARPRGLYTDTQYF. The DNA for the CDR3 is TGCAGTGCTAGGCCCCGGGGCCTTTACACAGATACGCAGTATTTT.

The CDR3 sequence is CASSPAGGDHNEQFF. As DNA, the CDR3 is TGTGCCAGCAGCCCGGCGGGGGGCGACCACAATGAGCAGTTCTTC. The chain has TRBV7-6 and TRBJ2-1; 8 bases map to TRBD2. CDR3 length: 15 residues. The germline V gene encodes CDR1 SGHVS and CDR2 FNYEAQ. V was clipped by 5 bases and J by 5 bases; unmatched bases: 8.

DNA for the CDR3: TGTGCCAGCAGCCCCTCTCTGCGGGGGGGCACAGATACGCAGTATTTT. Translating gives CASSPSLRGGTDTQYF. The chain uses TRBV7-9 and TRBJ2-3; 8 bases are a match to TRBD2. CDR1 and CDR2 from the germline V gene are SEHNR and FQNEAQ (reference sequence). The ends lost 5 bases at V and 1 base at J; junction bases unmatched: 8. The CDR3 runs to 16 residues.

The chain combines TRBV11-2 with TRBJ2-5; possibly TRBD1 for D (6 bases). The CDR3 length is 16 residues. Germline CDR1 and CDR2: SGHAT and FQNNGV. Trimming took off 0 bases at V and 5 bases at J, with 16 bases between the two ends. CDR3 nucleotides: TGTGCCAGCAGCTTAGATCTCAGGGGTTCGGGCGAGACCCAGTACTTC. Its protein product is CASSLDLRGSGETQYF.

The chain uses TRBV7-2 and TRBJ2-2; the D gene is possibly TRBD1 (5 bases). From germline, CDR1 is SGHTA and CDR2 FQGNSA. The CDR3 spans 15 residues. V lost 5 bases to trimming and J lost 4 bases, with 14 bases between them. In nucleotides, the CDR3 is TGTGCCAGCAGCCCCACCCAGGGTTCCACCGGGGAGCTGTTTTTT. This sequence encodes CASSPTQGSTGELFF. Combining the CDR3 with reference TRBV7-2 and TRBJ2-2 gives the whole variable domain GAGVSQSPSNKVTEKGKDVELRCDPISGHTALYWYRQSLGQGLEFLIYFQGNSAPDKSGLPSDRFSAERTGGSVSTLTIQRTQQEDSAVYLCASSPTQGSTGELFFGEGSRLTVL.

This clonotype was observed a handful of times. The V gene is TRBV30, the J gene TRBJ2-7; 8 positions agree with TRBD1. J gave up 4 bases and V 3 bases, and 11 bases lay outside the gene matches. The V gene's germline CDR1 is GTSNPN and CDR2 SVGIG (reference sequence). The CDR3 spans 15 residues. The CDR3 region has the DNA TGTGCCTGGAGCGCTGGGGACAGGAATACTTACGAGCAGTACTTC. This codes for CAWSAGDRNTYEQYF.

The chain employs TRBV7-2 and TRBJ2-1, with 9 nucleotides matching TRBD2. Losses at the gene ends were 5 bases for V and 8 bases for J; bases not matched to a gene: 10. The CDR3 sequence is 15 residues long. Germline CDR1 reads SGHTA; CDR2 reads FQGNSA. The DNA of the CDR3 is TGTGCCAGCAGCCCACCCCAGCGGGGGGTTCATGAGCAGTTCTTC. It codes for CASSPPQRGVHEQFF.

The chain couples TRBV20-1 to TRBJ2-7; D not certain. The CDR3 loop spans 14 amino acids. Germline V gives CDR1 DFQATT, CDR2 SNEGSKA (reference sequence). V was trimmed by 4 bases and J by 2 bases, leaving 15 bases between them. The DNA of the CDR3 is TGCAGTGCTAAGAGCGTGGGCACTCCCTACGAGCAGTACTTC. This gives the protein CSAKSVGTPYEQYF.